Given below is one TCR beta chain in context. The antigen remains undetermined. Only in-frame clones appear in the TCRdb table, and some are missing; sequencing was by immunoSEQ multiplex PCR. Among under 20,000 clones listed, 70% to 90% were seen once. This sample is drawn from a study of OX40 agonist ivuxolimab in advanced cancers. Study overall: The study gave patients intravenous ivuxolimab at 0.01 to 10 mg/kg every 2 weeks.

Study-wide findings and caveats: Partial responders at 0.1-3.0 mg/kg had among the lowest clonal expansion.

The TCR was taken from an adult with an advanced solid tumor such as melanoma, head and neck, liver or kidney cancer. Specimen: CD4+ or CD8+ T cells sorted from blood, collected in a trial of the OX40 agonist ivuxolimab.

The chain's CDR3 is CASSEEISGGNEQFF. In nucleotides, the CDR3 is TGTGCCAGCAGTGAAGAAATTAGCGGGGGCAATGAGCAGTTCTTC. The chain is built from TRBV6-1 and TRBJ2-1; 9 positions agree with TRBD2. The ends lost 1 base at V and 6 bases at J; junction bases unmatched: 4. The CDR3 is 15 residues long. CDR1 is MNHNS and CDR2 is SASEGT in the germline V gene.